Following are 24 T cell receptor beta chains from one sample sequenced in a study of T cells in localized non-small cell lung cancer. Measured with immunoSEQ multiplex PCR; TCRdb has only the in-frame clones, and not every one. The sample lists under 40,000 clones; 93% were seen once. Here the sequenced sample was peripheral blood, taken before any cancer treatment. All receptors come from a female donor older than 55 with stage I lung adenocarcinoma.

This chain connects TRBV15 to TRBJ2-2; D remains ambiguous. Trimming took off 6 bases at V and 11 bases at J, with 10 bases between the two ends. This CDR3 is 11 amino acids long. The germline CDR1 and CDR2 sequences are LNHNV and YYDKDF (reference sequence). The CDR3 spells CATRQHTELFF. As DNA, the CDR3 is TGTGCCACCAGACAACATACCGAGCTGTTTTTT.

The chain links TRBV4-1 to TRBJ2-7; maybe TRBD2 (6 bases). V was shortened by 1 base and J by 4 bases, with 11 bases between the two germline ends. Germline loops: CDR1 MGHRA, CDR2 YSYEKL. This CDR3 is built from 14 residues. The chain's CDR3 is CASSQGLERYEQYV. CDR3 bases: TGCGCCAGCAGCCAAGGACTAGAACGGTACGAGCAGTACGTC.

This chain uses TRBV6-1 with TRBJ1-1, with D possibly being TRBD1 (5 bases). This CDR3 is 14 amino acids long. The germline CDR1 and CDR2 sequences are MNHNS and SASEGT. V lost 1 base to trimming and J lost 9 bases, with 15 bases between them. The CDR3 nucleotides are TGTGCCAGCAGTGAAGGCCTTGCAGGGTCTAAAGCTTTCTTT. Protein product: CASSEGLAGSKAFF.

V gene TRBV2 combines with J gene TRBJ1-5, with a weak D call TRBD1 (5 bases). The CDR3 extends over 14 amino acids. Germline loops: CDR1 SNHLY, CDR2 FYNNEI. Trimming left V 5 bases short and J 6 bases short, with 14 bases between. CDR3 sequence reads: CASSPGGMGQPQHF. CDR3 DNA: TGTGCCAGCAGTCCCGGGGGGATGGGTCAGCCCCAGCATTTT.

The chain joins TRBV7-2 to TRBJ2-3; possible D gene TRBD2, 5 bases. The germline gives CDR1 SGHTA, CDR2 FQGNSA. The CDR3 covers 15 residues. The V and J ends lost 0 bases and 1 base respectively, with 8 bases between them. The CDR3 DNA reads TGTGCCAGCAGCTTAGCCGGACTCCGCACAGATACGCAGTATTTT. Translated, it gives CASSLAGLRTDTQYF.

The CDR3 bases are TGTGCCAGCAGTACGACAGGGATTTATGGCTACACCTTC. Translation gives CASSTTGIYGYTF. The gene calls are TRBV28 and TRBJ1-2, with 7 bases that match TRBD1. Germline lookup yields CDR1 MDHEN and CDR2 SYDVKM. Trimming removed 5 bases from V and 5 bases from J; junction bases left unmatched: 5. The CDR3 spans 13 residues.

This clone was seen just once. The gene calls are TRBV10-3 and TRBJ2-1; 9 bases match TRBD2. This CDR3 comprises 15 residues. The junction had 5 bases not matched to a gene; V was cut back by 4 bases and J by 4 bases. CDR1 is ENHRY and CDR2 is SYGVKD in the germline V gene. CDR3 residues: CAISGVSGGYNEQFF. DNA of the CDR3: TGTGCCATCAGTGGGGTCAGCGGGGGGTACAATGAGCAGTTCTTC.

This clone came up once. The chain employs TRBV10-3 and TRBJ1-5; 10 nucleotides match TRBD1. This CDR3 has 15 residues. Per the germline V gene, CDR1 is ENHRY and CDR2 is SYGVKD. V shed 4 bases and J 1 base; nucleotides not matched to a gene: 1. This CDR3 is CAISGDRGSNQPQHF. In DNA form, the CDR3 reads TGTGCCATCAGTGGGGACAGGGGAAGCAATCAGCCCCAGCATTTT.

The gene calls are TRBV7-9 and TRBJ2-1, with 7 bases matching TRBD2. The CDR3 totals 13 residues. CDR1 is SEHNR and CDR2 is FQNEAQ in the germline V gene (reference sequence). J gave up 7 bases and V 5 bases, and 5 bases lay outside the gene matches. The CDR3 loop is CASSQTSVNEQFF. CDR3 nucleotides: TGTGCCAGCAGCCAAACTAGCGTGAATGAGCAGTTCTTC.

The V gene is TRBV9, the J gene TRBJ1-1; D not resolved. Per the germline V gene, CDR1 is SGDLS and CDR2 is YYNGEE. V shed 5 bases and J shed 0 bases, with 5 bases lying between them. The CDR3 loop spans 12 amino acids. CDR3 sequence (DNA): TGTGCCAGCAGGCCGTTGAACACTGAAGCTTTCTTT. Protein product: CASRPLNTEAFF.

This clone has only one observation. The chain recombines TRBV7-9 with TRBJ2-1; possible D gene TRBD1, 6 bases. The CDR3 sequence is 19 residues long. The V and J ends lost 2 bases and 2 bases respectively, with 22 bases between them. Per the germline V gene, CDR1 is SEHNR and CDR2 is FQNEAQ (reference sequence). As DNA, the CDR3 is TGTGCCAGCAGCTTAACCGGGCTCGCCGGGACATTAACCTACAATGAGCAGTTCTTC. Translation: CASSLTGLAGTLTYNEQFF.

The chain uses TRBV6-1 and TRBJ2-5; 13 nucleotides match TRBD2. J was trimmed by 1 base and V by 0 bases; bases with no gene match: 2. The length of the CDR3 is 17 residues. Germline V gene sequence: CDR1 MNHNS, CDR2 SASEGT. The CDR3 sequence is CASSEAGTSGVQETQYF. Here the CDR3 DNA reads TGTGCCAGCAGTGAAGCCGGGACTAGCGGGGTCCAAGAGACCCAGTACTTC.

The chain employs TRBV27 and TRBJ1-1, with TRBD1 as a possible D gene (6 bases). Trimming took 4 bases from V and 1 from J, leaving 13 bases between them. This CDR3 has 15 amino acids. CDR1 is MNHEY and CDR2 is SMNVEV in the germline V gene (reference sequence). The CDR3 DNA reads TGTGCCAGCAGTTCCGGACAGCAGGCGAACACTGAAGCTTTCTTT. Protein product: CASSSGQQANTEAFF.

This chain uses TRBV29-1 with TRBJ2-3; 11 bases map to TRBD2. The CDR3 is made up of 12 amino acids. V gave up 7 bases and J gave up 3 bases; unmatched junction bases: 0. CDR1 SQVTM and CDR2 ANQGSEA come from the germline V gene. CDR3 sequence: CSGLAGTDTQYF. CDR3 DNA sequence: TGCAGCGGACTAGCGGGGACAGATACGCAGTATTTT.

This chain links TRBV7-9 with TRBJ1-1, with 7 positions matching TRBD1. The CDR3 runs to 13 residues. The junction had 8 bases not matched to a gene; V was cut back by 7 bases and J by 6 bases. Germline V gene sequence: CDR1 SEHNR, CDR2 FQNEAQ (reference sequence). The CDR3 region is CASIQTGRAEAFF. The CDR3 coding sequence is TGTGCCAGCATCCAGACAGGGAGGGCTGAAGCTTTCTTT.

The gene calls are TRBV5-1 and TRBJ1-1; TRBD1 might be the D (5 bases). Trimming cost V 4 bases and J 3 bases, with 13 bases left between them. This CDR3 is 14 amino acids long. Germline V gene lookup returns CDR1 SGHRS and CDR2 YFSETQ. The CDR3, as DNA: TGCGCCAGCAGCAGAGGGGACGGCTACACTGAAGCTTTCTTT. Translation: CASSRGDGYTEAFF.

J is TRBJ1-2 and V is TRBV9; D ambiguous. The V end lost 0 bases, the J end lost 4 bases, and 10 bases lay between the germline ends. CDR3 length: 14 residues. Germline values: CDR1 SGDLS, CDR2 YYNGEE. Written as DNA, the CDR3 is TGTGCCAGCAGCGTAGGGGGATTCGGCTATGGCTACACCTTC. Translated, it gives CASSVGGFGYGYTF.

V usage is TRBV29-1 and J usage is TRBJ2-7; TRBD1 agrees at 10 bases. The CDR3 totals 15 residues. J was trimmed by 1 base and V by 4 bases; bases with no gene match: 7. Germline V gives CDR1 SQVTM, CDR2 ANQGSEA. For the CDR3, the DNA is TGCAGCGTTGTAGGTATGGGACAGGGGTCCTACGAGCAGTACTTC. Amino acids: CSVVGMGQGSYEQYF.

CDR3 amino acids: CASSLAGIGQFF. CDR3 DNA: TGTGCCAGCAGCTTGGCCGGGATAGGGCAGTTCTTC. V usage is TRBV5-5 and J usage is TRBJ2-1; tentative D call: TRBD2 (5 bases). The CDR3 runs to 12 residues. In germline, CDR1 is SGHKS, CDR2 YYEKEE (reference sequence). Deletions cut 0 bases from V and 12 bases from J, with 10 bases between.

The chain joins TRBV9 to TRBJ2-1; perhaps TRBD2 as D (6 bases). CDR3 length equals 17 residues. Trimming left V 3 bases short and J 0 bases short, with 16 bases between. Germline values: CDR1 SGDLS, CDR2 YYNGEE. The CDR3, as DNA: TGTGCCAGCAGCGGGGCCCGGGACTCAAACTCCTACAATGAGCAGTTCTTC. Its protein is CASSGARDSNSYNEQFF.

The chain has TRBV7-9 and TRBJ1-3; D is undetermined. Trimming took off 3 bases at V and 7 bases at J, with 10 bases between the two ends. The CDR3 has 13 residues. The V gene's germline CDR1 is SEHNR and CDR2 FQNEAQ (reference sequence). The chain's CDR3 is CASSFGISNTIYF. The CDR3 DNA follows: TGTGCCAGCAGCTTCGGTATCTCGAACACCATATATTTT.

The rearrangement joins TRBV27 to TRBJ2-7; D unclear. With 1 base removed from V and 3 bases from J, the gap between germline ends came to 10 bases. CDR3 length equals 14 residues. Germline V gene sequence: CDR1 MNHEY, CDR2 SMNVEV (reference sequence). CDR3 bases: TGTGCCAGCAGTTTATTTGCAGAAAACTACGAGCAGTACTTC. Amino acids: CASSLFAENYEQYF.

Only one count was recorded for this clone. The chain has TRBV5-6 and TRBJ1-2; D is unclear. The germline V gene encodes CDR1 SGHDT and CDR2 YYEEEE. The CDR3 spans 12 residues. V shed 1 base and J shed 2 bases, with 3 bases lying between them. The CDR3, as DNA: TGTGCCAGCAGCTTGCAAAACTATGGCTACACCTTC. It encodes CASSLQNYGYTF.

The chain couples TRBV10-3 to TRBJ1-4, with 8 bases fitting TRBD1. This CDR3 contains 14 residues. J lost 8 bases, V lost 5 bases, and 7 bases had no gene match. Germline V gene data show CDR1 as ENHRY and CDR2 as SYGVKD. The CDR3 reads CAISSGGVREKLFF. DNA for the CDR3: TGTGCCATCAGTTCAGGGGGCGTTCGGGAAAAACTGTTTTTT.